This T cell receptor beta chain appears in the sequencing data of a study of blood T cell repertoires in COVID-19. Study overall: Material from acute and convalescent COVID-19 was sourced from the United States, Italy and Spain. Sources were T cells, B-cell-depleted T cells, or PBMCs; the material itself was cDNA or gDNA.

V lost 7 bases, J lost 8 bases, and 15 bases lay in between. CDR1 is MGHDK, CDR2 SYGVNS, per germline. The CDR3 is made up of 13 amino acids. As originally analysed: Nucleated cell counts were estimated from reference gene primer amplification. Assay: immunoSEQ multiplex PCR; the TCRdb copy retains only in-frame clones and omits some. V, J and clone size derive from that table, while D and trimming were established from the DNA sequence. Of around 21,000 clones in the sample, roughly 83% were seen once. The clonotype originates from a man aged 40-49 years with acute or convalescent COVID-19. The chain carries TRBV25-1 and TRBJ2-1; a weak D match, TRBD2 (5 bases). Sequences were obtained from peripheral blood. CDR3 sequence: CASTEGARDEQFF. CDR3 nucleotide sequence: TGTGCCAGCACCGAGGGTGCGAGGGATGAGCAGTTCTTC.